These 27 T cell receptor beta chains originate from one sample sequenced in a study of CD4 T cells in relation to SARS-CoV-2 and coronaviruses. Produced via immunoSEQ multiplex PCR; TCRdb's table is partial and in-frame only. The sample includes tens of thousands of clones, 92% of them seen just once. What was sequenced was naive CD4+ T cells from PBMCs. The subset: naive CD4+ T cells isolated by negative enrichment. These receptors were taken from an adult with COVID-19.

This chain uses TRBV6-1 with TRBJ2-7; the D call may be TRBD1 or TRBD2 (5 bases each). Trimming cost V 2 bases and J 4 bases, with 15 bases left between them. The CDR3 contains 15 residues. CDR1 and CDR2 from the germline V gene are MNHNS and SASEGT. CDR3 region: CASSESGTTPYEQYF. For the CDR3, the DNA is TGTGCCAGCAGTGAAAGTGGGACCACACCTTACGAGCAGTACTTC.

This clone was detected only a few times. This CDR3 is CASSSSNEQFF. The CDR3 DNA reads as TGTGCCAGCAGTTCTAGCAATGAGCAGTTCTTC. The genes are TRBV2 and TRBJ2-1; D remains unclear. In germline, CDR1 is SNHLY, CDR2 FYNNEI. V lost 5 bases, J lost 6 bases, and 5 bases lay in between. The CDR3 has 11 residues.

The gene calls are TRBV6-6 and TRBJ2-1, with D uncertain. The CDR3 sequence is 13 residues long. Germline CDR1 is MNHNY and CDR2 is SVGAGI (reference sequence). V lost 0 bases and J lost 6, with 6 bases in between. Here the CDR3 reads CASSYSLRNEQFF. For the CDR3, the DNA is TGTGCCAGCAGTTACTCGCTGCGCAATGAGCAGTTCTTC.

The V call is TRBV24-1, the J call TRBJ1-1, with TRBD1 identical over 7 bases. The CDR3 runs 13 residues. Germline-derived CDR1 and CDR2 are KGHDR and SFDVKD. V shed 4 bases and J 8 bases; nucleotides not matched to a gene: 6. The CDR3 sequence is CATSESRTGEAFF. The DNA of the CDR3 is TGTGCCACCAGTGAGTCTCGGACAGGCGAAGCTTTCTTT.

This rearrangement joins TRBV28 to TRBJ2-2, with a weak D call TRBD2 (6 bases). The CDR3 runs 15 residues. CDR1 MDHEN and CDR2 SYDVKM come from the germline V gene. V was shortened by 6 bases and J by 0 bases, with 11 bases between the two germline ends. CDR3 in amino acids: CASSGGPPNTGELFF. CDR3 nucleotides: TGTGCCAGCAGCGGGGGACCCCCGAACACCGGGGAGCTGTTTTTT.

V and J are TRBV6-5 and TRBJ2-2, with D perhaps TRBD2 (5 bases). The V gene's germline CDR1 is MNHEY and CDR2 SVGAGI. This CDR3 region has 15 residues. Trimming removed 3 bases from V and 3 bases from J, with 11 bases in between. This CDR3 reads CASSYRGAHTGELFF. The CDR3 DNA reads TGTGCCAGCAGTTATCGGGGAGCCCACACCGGGGAGCTGTTTTTT.

This chain joins TRBV18 and TRBJ1-2, with unresolved D. V lost 0 bases and J 8 bases, leaving 7 bases between the germline ends. Germline lookup yields CDR1 KGHSH and CDR2 LQKENI. The CDR3 extends over 12 amino acids. The CDR3 DNA follows: TGTGCCAGCTCACCACCGGGATCCGGCTACACCTTC. Translation gives CASSPPGSGYTF.

The table lists this clone with a count of one. The genes are TRBV12-3 or TRBV12-4 and TRBJ2-1, with 8 bases that match TRBD2. J lost 12 bases, V lost 5 bases, and 0 bases had no gene match. This CDR3 region has 10 residues. The CDR3 reads CASSSGRQFF. CDR3 nucleotide sequence: TGTGCCAGCAGTAGCGGGAGGCAGTTCTTC.

The CDR3 DNA sequence: TGTGCCAGCAGTAGCGGTAGCTCCTACGAGCAGTACTTC. Protein product: CASSSGSSYEQYF. The chain couples TRBV25-1 to TRBJ2-7, with D perhaps TRBD2 (5 bases). Trimming stripped 5 bases from V and 0 bases from J, with 8 bases between. The CDR3 spans 13 residues. The germline V gene encodes CDR1 MGHDK and CDR2 SYGVNS.

Written as DNA, the CDR3 is TGTGCCAGCTCACCCGGTGGGGGCCTCAGGGATGATACGCAGTATTTT. It yields the protein CASSPGGGLRDDTQYF. The J gene is TRBJ2-3, the V gene TRBV18, with D tentatively TRBD1 (6 bases). The CDR3 runs 16 residues. Germline-derived CDR1 and CDR2 are KGHSH and LQKENI. Between the trimmed V and J ends, which lost 3 bases and 6 bases, there was a span of 19 bases. The full variable domain, its missing parts supplied by reference TRBV18 and TRBJ2-3, is NAGVMQNPRHLVRRRGQEARLRCSPMKGHSHVYWYRQLPEEGLKFMVYLQKENIIDESGMPKERFSAEFPKEGPSILRIQQVVRGDSAAYFCASSPGGGLRDDTQYFGPGTRLTVL.

This chain links TRBV9 with TRBJ2-3, with 10 bases that match TRBD2. Germline CDR1 and CDR2: SGDLS and YYNGEE. The J segment lost 1 base and the V segment lost 4 bases, leaving 6 bases of the junction unmatched. The CDR3 is 16 residues long. The CDR3: CASSSRTSGGTDTQYF. The CDR3 coding sequence is TGTGCCAGCAGCTCCCGGACTAGCGGTGGCACAGATACGCAGTATTTT.

The chain is built from TRBV21-1 and TRBJ2-1; the D segment call TRBD2 is taken from the table without a DNA check. TRBV21-1 is an annotated pseudogene. The CDR3 sequence is 17 residues long. This CDR3 is CASIPRTSSVPYNEQFF. In nucleotides, the CDR3 is TGTGCCAGCATCCCCAGGACTAGTTCTGTCCCCTACAATGAGCAGTTCTTC.

The J gene is TRBJ1-3, the V gene TRBV7-9, with D uncertain. Trimming shortened V by 11 bases and J by 0 bases, and 11 bases separated the two germline ends. The CDR3 loop spans 13 amino acids. Germline CDR1 is SEHNR and CDR2 is FQNEAQ (reference sequence). The CDR3 region has the DNA TGTGCCGGGATCCTGTACTCTGGAAACACCATATATTTT. This codes for CAGILYSGNTIYF.

The chain employs TRBV9 and TRBJ2-2, with 8 nucleotides matching TRBD2. Germline loops: CDR1 SGDLS, CDR2 YYNGEE. With V trimmed by 5 bases and J by 5 bases, 5 bases remained unmatched. The CDR3 has 14 residues. The CDR3 sequence: CASSQRLATGELFF. The DNA for the CDR3 is TGTGCCAGCAGTCAGAGACTAGCGACCGGGGAGCTGTTTTTT.

The rearrangement links TRBV27 to TRBJ2-5, with 7 bases fitting TRBD1. The CDR3 runs to 15 residues. Germline CDR1 and CDR2: MNHEY and SMNVEV (reference sequence). The trim removed 3 bases at V and 2 bases at J, leaving 6 bases unmatched. DNA for the CDR3: TGTGCCAGCAGTTTCCACGGGACAGATCAAGAGACCCAGTACTTC. This codes for CASSFHGTDQETQYF.

The rearrangement uses TRBV7-9 and TRBJ2-3; 9 nucleotides match TRBD1. The length of the CDR3 is 14 residues. J was trimmed by 5 bases and V by 3 bases; bases with no gene match: 3. CDR1 SEHNR and CDR2 FQNEAQ come from the germline V gene (reference sequence). CDR3 sequence reads: CASSLGQGGDTQYF. CDR3 coding DNA: TGTGCCAGCAGCTTGGGACAGGGAGGAGATACGCAGTATTTT.

This clone has just a few counts. The chain joins TRBV18 to TRBJ1-5; D is undetermined. CDR1 is KGHSH, CDR2 LQKENI, per germline. V lost 6 bases and J lost 0, with 12 bases in between. The CDR3 has 15 residues. DNA for the CDR3: TGTGCCAGCTCTTACGGGGAGGGTAGCAATCAGCCCCAGCATTTT. Its protein product is CASSYGEGSNQPQHF.

A single count supports this clone. V is TRBV20-1 and J is TRBJ2-1; no reliable D call. CDR1 DFQATT and CDR2 SNEGSKA come from the germline V gene (reference sequence). Trimming stripped 3 bases from V and 7 bases from J, with 7 bases between. The CDR3 covers 11 residues. Written as DNA, the CDR3 is TGCAGTGCTAGTTACAGAAATGAGCAGTTCTTC. Encoded protein: CSASYRNEQFF.

CDR3 bases: TGCGCCAGCAGCCAGGGGAGACTAGCGGGACCCTACAATGAGCAGTTCTTC. Protein: CASSQGRLAGPYNEQFF. The chain uses TRBV4-1 and TRBJ2-1; 11 bases agree with TRBD2. With V trimmed by 3 bases and J by 2 bases, 6 bases remained unmatched. Per germline, CDR1 MGHRA and CDR2 YSYEKL. The CDR3 sequence is 17 residues long.

The V and J genes are TRBV7-2 and TRBJ2-7, with D possibly being TRBD2 (5 bases). Germline V gene sequence: CDR1 SGHTA, CDR2 FQGNSA. The CDR3 runs to 13 residues. Trimming shortened V by 2 bases and J by 4 bases, and 9 bases separated the two germline ends. In nucleotides, the CDR3 is TGTGCCAGCAGCTTACAAAGCGGTTACGAGCAGTACTTC. Its protein is CASSLQSGYEQYF.

This chain joins TRBV20-1 and TRBJ2-7; 7 positions agree with TRBD2. The CDR3 contains 11 residues. With V trimmed by 3 bases and J by 9 bases, 5 bases remained unmatched. The germline CDR1 and CDR2 sequences are DFQATT and SNEGSKA (reference sequence). The CDR3 DNA follows: TGCAGTGCTAGGTGGACGGGGGGGCAGTACTTC. This gives the protein CSARWTGGQYF.

The CDR3: CASSPIGERGNEKLFF. DNA of the CDR3: TGTGCCAGCAGCCCTATCGGGGAGAGGGGGAATGAAAAACTGTTTTTT. The genes are TRBV6-2 or TRBV6-3 and TRBJ1-4, with D possibly being TRBD1 (6 bases). Trimming left V 6 bases short and J 5 bases short, with 19 bases between. Germline V CDR1 and CDR2: MNHEY, SVGEGT. The CDR3 runs 16 residues.

V usage is TRBV5-1 and J usage is TRBJ2-5; the D gene is possibly TRBD2 (6 bases). Germline assignment: CDR1 SGHRS and CDR2 YFSETQ. This CDR3 is 16 amino acids long. The germline V and J ends were trimmed by 0 bases and 6 bases, with 18 bases remaining between them. The DNA for the CDR3 is TGCGCCAGCAGCTTGGGGATTTTGCGGGACGGACAGACCCAGTACTTC. Encoded protein: CASSLGILRDGQTQYF.

The genes are TRBV7-2 and TRBJ2-5; 9 bases are shared with TRBD1. This CDR3 is 14 amino acids long. Per the germline V gene, CDR1 is SGHTA and CDR2 is FQGNSA. Germline trimming cut 1 base from V and 5 bases from J; bases unmatched to any gene: 2. CDR3 loop: CASSLGTGVETQYF. The CDR3 DNA reads as TGTGCCAGCAGCTTAGGGACAGGGGTTGAGACCCAGTACTTC.

This clone was counted a single time. The chain carries TRBV5-4 and TRBJ2-3; D is perhaps TRBD1 (6 bases). The CDR3 length is 14 residues. CDR1 SGHNT and CDR2 YYREEE come from the germline V gene (reference sequence). V lost 8 bases, J lost 0 bases, and 13 bases lay in between. CDR3 DNA: TGTGCCAGTAGACAGGTCCTTAGCACAGATACGCAGTATTTT. Translating it yields CASRQVLSTDTQYF.

The chain joins TRBV6-6 to TRBJ2-3, with no clear D. The CDR3 totals 15 residues. Trimming pared 4 bases from V and 0 bases from J, leaving 11 bases between. The germline gives CDR1 MNHNY, CDR2 SVGAGI (reference sequence). CDR3 residues: CASSSSRASTDTQYF. CDR3 sequence (DNA): TGTGCCAGCAGTTCCTCCCGGGCCAGCACAGATACGCAGTATTTT.

CDR3 protein: CASSSLKGDAYEQYF. CDR3 bases: TGTGCCAGCAGCTCGCTAAAGGGGGACGCCTACGAGCAGTACTTC. V gene TRBV11-2 combines with J gene TRBJ2-7; a possible D gene is TRBD1 (6 bases). Germline assignment: CDR1 SGHAT and CDR2 FQNNGV. Trimming took 4 bases from V and 2 from J, leaving 15 bases between them. The length of the CDR3 is 15 residues.